A single sample is the source of the 23 T cell receptor beta chains below, sequenced in a study of shared clonotypes between healthy human individuals. Clones were read by immunoSEQ multiplex PCR, and TCRdb kept only the in-frame ones, dropping some. This table has about 1.5 million clones, about 98% appearing once. Sequenced: naive CD4+ T cells sorted from blood. Subset defined: CD45RA+ positively selected. The receptors stem from a man aged 25-45 years in good health.

The chain joins TRBV7-9 to TRBJ2-7; D perhaps matches TRBD2 (5 bases). Germline CDR1 is SEHNR and CDR2 is FQNEAQ (reference sequence). V shed 7 bases and J shed 0 bases, with 10 bases lying between them. The CDR3 is 13 amino acids. For the CDR3, the DNA is TGTGCCAGCAAGCGGAGCGACTCCTACGAGCAGTACTTC. Encoded protein: CASKRSDSYEQYF.

V is TRBV28 and J is TRBJ2-7; a weak D match, TRBD1 (5 bases). Germline-derived CDR1 and CDR2 are MDHEN and SYDVKM. This CDR3 is built from 16 residues. V dropped 6 bases and J dropped 3 bases, with 21 bases sitting between them. The CDR3 protein is CASSAQIGRVHYEQYF. CDR3 DNA: TGTGCCAGCAGCGCCCAAATTGGCAGGGTCCACTACGAGCAGTACTTC. The complete variable domain, with remaining parts taken from reference TRBV28 and TRBJ2-7, reads DVKVTQSSRYLVKRTGEKVFLECVQDMDHENMFWYRQDPGLGLRLIYFSYDVKMKEKGDIPEGYSVSREKKERFSLILESASTNQTSMYLCASSAQIGRVHYEQYFGPGTRLTVT.

This chain uses TRBV19 with TRBJ2-7; D uncertain. V shed 1 base and J shed 2 bases, with 9 bases lying between them. Germline V lookup: CDR1 LNHDA, CDR2 SQIVND (reference sequence). This CDR3 comprises 14 residues. For the CDR3, the DNA is TGTGCCAGTAGTATAGTGGACGGTACCTACGAGCAGTACTTC. This translates into CASSIVDGTYEQYF. Full variable domain (outside the CDR3, taken from reference TRBV19 and TRBJ2-7): DGGITQSPKYLFRKEGQNVTLSCEQNLNHDAMYWYRQDPGQGLRLIYYSQIVNDFQKGDIAEGYSVSREKKESFPLTVTSAQKNPTAFYLCASSIVDGTYEQYFGPGTRLTVT.

The rearrangement joins TRBV5-5 to TRBJ2-7; 7 bases map to TRBD1. CDR1 and CDR2 from the germline V gene are SGHKS and YYEKEE (reference sequence). The CDR3 has 16 amino acids. The junction had 10 bases not matched to a gene; V was cut back by 1 base and J by 3 bases. The DNA of the CDR3 is TGTGCCAGCAGCTTGACGACAGGGATCCTTATCTACGAGCAGTACTTC. This translates into CASSLTTGILIYEQYF.

This clone has only one observation. This chain connects TRBV29-1 to TRBJ2-1; 13 bases are shared with TRBD2. J was trimmed by 6 bases and V by 3 bases; bases with no gene match: 5. The germline CDR1 and CDR2 sequences are SQVTM and ANQGSEA. The CDR3 length is 15 residues. The CDR3 spells CSVEAGLAGVNEQFF. The DNA for the CDR3 is TGCAGCGTTGAGGCAGGACTAGCGGGGGTCAATGAGCAGTTCTTC.

V gene TRBV7-2 combines with J gene TRBJ1-1; D perhaps matches TRBD1 (5 bases). The CDR3 has 13 amino acids. Trimming shortened V by 1 base and J by 11 bases, and 14 bases separated the two germline ends. CDR1 is SGHTA, CDR2 FQGNSA, per germline. CDR3 in DNA: TGTGCCAGCAGCTTAGAGGGGCAAGGAAGTGCTTTCTTT. Protein: CASSLEGQGSAFF.

This clone was observed a single time. The chain has TRBV5-6 and TRBJ1-1; tentatively, D is TRBD1 (5 bases). The CDR3 runs to 18 residues. The germline gives CDR1 SGHDT, CDR2 YYEEEE. V dropped 4 bases and J dropped 1 base, with 23 bases sitting between them. As DNA, the CDR3 is TGTGCCAGCAGCCCCCTTAATTTACCGGGACGACGGAACACTGAAGCTTTCTTT. Residues: CASSPLNLPGRRNTEAFF.

The V and J genes are TRBV6-6 and TRBJ1-2; TRBD1 is a possible D gene (6 bases). Germline V CDR1 and CDR2: MNHNY, SVGAGI (reference sequence). V lost 5 bases to trimming and J lost 6 bases, with 16 bases between them. CDR3 length: 14 amino acids. CDR3 nucleotide sequence: TGTGCCAGCAGTCGTGGAGGGGGGGCGGATGGCTACACCTTC. Protein: CASSRGGGADGYTF.

J is TRBJ2-1 and V is TRBV2; the match to TRBD2 covers 11 bases. The germline V gene encodes CDR1 SNHLY and CDR2 FYNNEI. V was clipped by 8 bases and J by 5 bases; unmatched bases: 8. The CDR3 spans 15 residues. The DNA for the CDR3 is TGTGCCAGCTGTCGGGCGGGACTAGCGGACAATGAGCAGTTCTTC. This encodes CASCRAGLADNEQFF.

About this clone: Other DNA sequences of this sample code for an identical CDR3. The V and J genes are TRBV7-6 and TRBJ2-3, with D uncertain. CDR1 and CDR2 from the germline V gene are SGHVS and FNYEAQ. V lost 3 bases and J 4 bases, leaving 8 bases between the germline ends. This CDR3 is 13 amino acids long. CDR3 bases: TGTGCCAGCAGCTTGGTGGGCGCAGATACGCAGTATTTT. It is translated as CASSLVGADTQYF.

The chain employs TRBV28 and TRBJ1-4; 7 bases are shared with TRBD1. The germline CDR1 and CDR2 sequences are MDHEN and SYDVKM. V dropped 5 bases and J dropped 5; count of bases not matched to a gene: 11. The CDR3 contains 16 residues. The CDR3 spells CASSLRRQGGNEKLFF. The DNA of the CDR3 is TGTGCCAGCAGTCTGCGAAGACAGGGCGGAAATGAAAAACTGTTTTTT.

The CDR3 DNA is TGTGCCAGTAGTATCCCAGGTGGAGGTGAAAAACTGTTTTTT. It translates to CASSIPGGGEKLFF. This chain joins TRBV19 and TRBJ1-4; D uncertain. The CDR3 totals 14 residues. V was clipped by 3 bases and J by 7 bases, with 12 bases between them. Germline V gene lookup returns CDR1 LNHDA and CDR2 SQIVND (reference sequence).

This rearrangement joins TRBV5-1 to TRBJ2-7; TRBD2 aligns across 8 bases. The germline gives CDR1 SGHRS, CDR2 YFSETQ. J was trimmed by 1 base and V by 4 bases; bases with no gene match: 7. CDR3 length: 15 residues. The CDR3 DNA sequence: TGCGCCAGCAGCACCCGCGGGAGGCCATCCTACGAGCAGTACTTC. It translates to CASSTRGRPSYEQYF. Full variable domain (missing parts from reference TRBV5-1 and TRBJ2-7): KAGVTQTPRYLIKTRGQQVTLSCSPISGHRSVSWYQQTPGQGLQFLFEYFSETQRNKGNFPGRFSGRQFSNSRSEMNVSTLELGDSALYLCASSTRGRPSYEQYFGPGTRLTVT.

V gene TRBV7-9 combines with J gene TRBJ2-7, with D perhaps matching TRBD1 (6 bases). V was shortened by 3 bases and J by 3 bases, with 15 bases between the two germline ends. This CDR3 spans 15 amino acids. CDR1 SEHNR and CDR2 FQNEAQ come from the germline V gene (reference sequence). The CDR3 DNA sequence: TGTGCCAGCAGCTTTGGAGACCGGACAGACTACGAGCAGTACTTC. Translated: CASSFGDRTDYEQYF.

The rearrangement joins TRBV11-2 to TRBJ2-7; 9 nucleotides agree with TRBD1. Germline loops: CDR1 SGHAT, CDR2 FQNNGV. CDR3 length: 17 amino acids. V lost 8 bases and J lost 2; bases outside the gene matches: 16. The CDR3 DNA reads TGTGCCAGCCGGGGCACAGGGGGCGCTGGGGGGGCCTACGAGCAGTACTTC. Its translation is CASRGTGGAGGAYEQYF.

The chain uses TRBV27 and TRBJ2-7; 9 bases line up with TRBD1. The V segment lost 2 bases and the J segment 5 bases; nucleotides outside the gene matches: 7. Germline V gives CDR1 MNHEY, CDR2 SMNVEV (reference sequence). This CDR3 region has 15 residues. In DNA form, the CDR3 reads TGTGCCAGCAGTTTAATGGGACAGGGAAGTCACGAGCAGTACTTC. Translation gives CASSLMGQGSHEQYF.

The chain uses TRBV5-1 and TRBJ2-6, with 8 bases that match TRBD1. The CDR3 runs to 16 residues. Trimming at V came to 4 bases and at J to 2 bases, leaving 5 bases not matched to a gene. Germline V lookup: CDR1 SGHRS, CDR2 YFSETQ. The CDR3 DNA reads TGCGCCAGCAGCCATCAGGGGGCGGCTGGGGCCAACGTCCTGACTTTC. Its translation: CASSHQGAAGANVLTF.

The chain has TRBV10-2 and TRBJ2-3; D possibly corresponds to TRBD2 (6 bases). Trimming removed 3 bases at V and 4 bases at J, with 14 bases between. Germline V gene sequence: CDR1 WSHSY, CDR2 SAAADI. This CDR3 spans 15 amino acids. The DNA of the CDR3 is TGCGCCAGCAGTGATTGGGGGGAGCGTGCAGATACGCAGTATTTT. Protein sequence: CASSDWGERADTQYF.

The J gene is TRBJ2-1, the V gene TRBV5-1, with TRBD1 matching 8 bases. Losses at the gene ends were 4 bases for V and 7 bases for J; bases not matched to a gene: 4. CDR1 SGHRS and CDR2 YFSETQ come from the germline V gene. The CDR3 has 13 amino acids. The CDR3 coding sequence is TGCGCCAGCAGCCGGGACAGGACTAATGAGCAGTTCTTC. It encodes CASSRDRTNEQFF.

The V call is TRBV7-9, the J call TRBJ2-2, with 10 bases lining up with TRBD2. V lost 2 bases to trimming and J lost 6 bases; unmatched junction nucleotides: 15. This CDR3 comprises 19 residues. The germline V gene has CDR1 SEHNR and CDR2 FQNEAQ (reference sequence). Here the CDR3 reads CASSLRPILAGDFAGELFF. DNA for the CDR3: TGTGCCAGCAGCTTAAGGCCCATTCTAGCGGGAGATTTCGCCGGGGAGCTGTTTTTT.

The chain combines TRBV6-1 with TRBJ2-3; 8 bases are a match to TRBD2. CDR3 length: 13 amino acids. Germline assignment: CDR1 MNHNS and CDR2 SASEGT. V was clipped by 7 bases and J by 4 bases; unmatched bases: 4. In DNA form, the CDR3 reads TGTGCCAGCAAGGGACTAGGGGCAGATACGCAGTATTTT. This encodes CASKGLGADTQYF.

This chain joins TRBV9 and TRBJ2-1; D is uncertain. Germline V gives CDR1 SGDLS, CDR2 YYNGEE. Deletions cut 1 base from V and 6 bases from J, with 14 bases between. The CDR3 has 15 residues. CDR3 bases: TGTGCCAGCAGCGTACGGGCATATGGGGTCAATGAGCAGTTCTTC. This gives the protein CASSVRAYGVNEQFF.

This clone was recorded only once. The V and J genes are TRBV19 and TRBJ2-1; 12 nucleotides match TRBD2. Germline V gene sequence: CDR1 LNHDA, CDR2 SQIVND (reference sequence). The junction had 8 bases not matched to a gene; V was cut back by 3 bases and J by 5 bases. This CDR3 region has 17 residues. The CDR3 nucleotides are TGTGCCAGTAGTATGAATGGTTGGACTAGCGGGAACAATGAGCAGTTCTTC. Amino acid sequence: CASSMNGWTSGNNEQFF.